The clone carrying this TCR beta chain was observed a single time. Its antigen remains unidentified. This could be a read error, since a much larger clone is one nucleotide away. This specimen belongs to a study of cytomegalovirus exposure and HLA in healthy donors. Findings and limits, study-wide: A later analysis reported that several of the most significant clusters appeared to be linked to common viral pathogens, among them Epstein-Barr virus.

Use of 60 Vbeta and 13 Jbeta primers characterized the PCR. The protocol was immunoSEQ multiplex PCR, while the TCRdb copy is restricted to in-frame clones and leaves out a portion. The sample carries 100,000 to 150,000 clones, 83% recorded once. This sequence originates from a woman between 35 and 50 years old in good health and CMV-seropositive. Sequenced material: PBMCs.

The CDR3, as DNA: TGTGCCAGCCTTAGCGGAAGCACCATATATTTT. It encodes CASLSGSTIYF. This chain links TRBV6-6 with TRBJ1-3; unclear D gene. Germline V CDR1 and CDR2: MNHNY, SVGAGI (reference sequence). This CDR3 spans 11 amino acids.